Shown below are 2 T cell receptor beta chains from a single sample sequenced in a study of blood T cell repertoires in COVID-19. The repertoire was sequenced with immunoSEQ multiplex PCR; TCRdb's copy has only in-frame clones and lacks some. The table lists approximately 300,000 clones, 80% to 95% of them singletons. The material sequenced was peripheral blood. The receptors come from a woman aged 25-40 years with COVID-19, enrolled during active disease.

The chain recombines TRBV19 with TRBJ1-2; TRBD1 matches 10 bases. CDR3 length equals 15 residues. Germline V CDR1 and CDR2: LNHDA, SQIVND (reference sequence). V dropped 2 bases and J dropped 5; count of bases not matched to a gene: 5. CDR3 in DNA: TGTGCCAGTAGTATATCCGGGACAGGGGCATATGGCTACACCTTC. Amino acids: CASSISGTGAYGYTF.

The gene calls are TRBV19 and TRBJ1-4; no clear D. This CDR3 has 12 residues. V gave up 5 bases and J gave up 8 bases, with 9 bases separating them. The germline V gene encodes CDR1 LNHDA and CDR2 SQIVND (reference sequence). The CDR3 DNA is TGTGCCAGTAGTCCTCCGGGGGAAAAACTGTTTTTT. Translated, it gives CASSPPGEKLFF.